A selection of T cell receptor beta chains follows, all from one sample in a study of T cell responses to AZD1222 COVID-19 vaccine. Profiled with immunoSEQ multiplex PCR; TCRdb holds only in-frame clones, not every one. The table shows around 87,000 clones, with around 91% occurring only once. The source was peripheral blood, collected 28 days after the second AZD1222 dose. These receptors all come from an adult who received the AZD1222 COVID-19 vaccine. Each CDR3 is given with its conserved first and last residue. A D gene is named only where the DNA matches it firmly. A clone size is listed for some rows: how often the clone was seen (once, few, many), or a class if it is expanded.

size,J,D,V,CDR3,DNA
.,TRBJ1-1,.,TRBV7-2,CASSLALGTEAFF,TGTGCCAGCAGCTTAGCGCTGGGCACTGAAGCTTTCTTT
.,TRBJ1-1,TRBD1,TRBV7-6,CASSQTGVNTEAFF,TGTGCCAGCAGCCAGACAGGGGTGAACACTGAAGCTTTCTTT
.,TRBJ2-5,.,TRBV18,CASSPREQRAQETQYF,TGTGCCAGCTCACCAAGAGAGCAGAGGGCCCAAGAGACCCAGTACTTC
.,TRBJ1-1,.,TRBV5-1,CASSLTGTNTEAFF,TGCGCCAGCAGCTTGACAGGGACAAACACTGAAGCTTTCTTT
once,TRBJ2-3,TRBD2,TRBV9,CASSRPSGGVRFGTQYF,TGTGCCAGCAGCCGCCCTAGCGGGGGGGTTAGGTTTGGTACGCAGTATTTT
.,TRBJ1-1,.,TRBV7-8,CASSWTARNTEAFF,TGTGCCAGCAGCTGGACAGCACGGAACACTGAAGCTTTCTTT
.,TRBJ2-5,.,TRBV21-1,CASSNRRWGNRELGETQYF,TGTGCCAGCAGCAACCGGCGGTGGGGGAACAGGGAGTTGGGTGAGACCCAGTACTTC
.,TRBJ1-3,.,TRBV24-1,CATYLVDTIYF,TGTGCCACGTACCTGGTTGACACCATATATTTT
.,TRBJ2-3,TRBD2,TRBV5-5,CASIHPSGGAWDTQYF,TGTGCCAGCATCCATCCTAGCGGGGGGGCTTGGGATACGCAGTATTTT
once,TRBJ1-1,.,TRBV5-6,CASSWGGRLNTEAFF,TGTGCCAGCAGCTGGGGGGGACGCTTGAACACTGAAGCTTTCTTT
.,TRBJ1-1,.,TRBV5-4,CASSLAHSPEAFF,TGTGCCAGCAGCTTGGCCCATTCCCCAGAAGCTTTCTTT
.,TRBJ2-7,TRBD2,TRBV27,CASSLSPSGTYEQYF,TGTGCCAGCAGTTTATCGCCGAGCGGGACCTACGAGCAGTACTTC
.,TRBJ2-1,.,TRBV20-1,CSASGGRNNEQFF,TGCAGTGCTAGTGGGGGGAGAAACAATGAGCAGTTCTTC
.,TRBJ1-2,TRBD1,TRBV6-4,CASSPIPGQGVGGYTF,TGTGCCAGCAGCCCTATTCCGGGACAGGGGGTCGGAGGCTACACCTTC
.,TRBJ1-1,.,TRBV29-1,CSVEGVALTEAFF,TGCAGCGTTGAAGGCGTGGCTCTCACTGAAGCTTTCTTT
once,TRBJ2-1,.,TRBV29-1,CSVVYSTSSYNEQFF,TGCAGCGTTGTTTATAGTACTAGCTCCTACAATGAGCAGTTCTTC
.,TRBJ1-3,.,TRBV12-5,CASGSSSGNTIYF,TGTGCTAGTGGCTCCAGTTCTGGAAACACCATATATTTT
.,TRBJ2-3,.,TRBV6-2/TRBV6-3,CASSYSPREGYHTQYF,TGTGCCAGCAGTTACTCCCCTAGAGAGGGGTATCATACGCAGTATTTT
.,TRBJ2-3,.,TRBV19,CASSISGGQDTQYF,TGTGCCAGTAGTATTTCGGGGGGCCAGGATACGCAGTATTTT
.,TRBJ1-1,.,TRBV7-9,CASSLAGKNTEAFF,TGTGCCAGCAGCTTAGCGGGCAAGAACACTGAAGCTTTCTTT
.,TRBJ1-5,TRBD1,TRBV6-5,CASSNRGSNQPQHF,TGTGCCAGCAGTAACAGGGGTAGCAATCAGCCCCAGCATTTT
.,TRBJ1-2,.,TRBV18,CASSLGVPAYGYTF,TGTGCCAGCTCACTTGGGGTGCCCGCCTATGGCTACACCTTC
few,TRBJ2-3,TRBD2,TRBV6-4,CASSDSTSGGADTQYF,TGTGCCAGCAGTGACTCGACTAGCGGGGGGGCAGATACGCAGTATTTT
.,TRBJ2-7,.,TRBV7-6,CASSLGERQGFGEQYF,TGTGCCAGCAGCTTAGGGGAAAGGCAGGGGTTCGGCGAGCAGTACTTC
once,TRBJ2-3,.,TRBV7-3,CASSLTWENTDTQYF,TGTGCCAGCAGCTTAACATGGGAAAACACAGATACGCAGTATTTT
.,TRBJ2-5,.,TRBV19,CASSISQGEKTQYF,TGTGCCAGTAGTATTAGCCAGGGTGAAAAGACCCAGTACTTC
.,TRBJ2-1,TRBD2,TRBV6-1,CASSGDLARGSWSSYNEQFF,TGTGCCAGCAGTGGGGACCTGGCTCGCGGGAGTTGGAGCTCCTACAATGAGCAGTTCTTC